Presented here are 20 T cell receptor beta chains from one specimen sequenced in a study of blood T cell repertoires in COVID-19. The data were produced by immunoSEQ multiplex PCR, yet TCRdb's version contains in-frame clones alone and is incomplete. The table lists around 320,000 clones, roughly nine tenths of them singletons. Sequenced material: peripheral blood. The receptors stem from a woman in her twenties or thirties with COVID-19, enrolled during active disease.

A single count supports this clone. The chain is built from TRBV5-6 and TRBJ1-2, with 7 nucleotides matching TRBD1. This CDR3 has 15 amino acids. Germline trimming cut 1 base from V and 4 bases from J; bases unmatched to any gene: 7. Germline V gene lookup returns CDR1 SGHDT and CDR2 YYEEEE. The CDR3 reads CASSLRPGGAYGYTF. In DNA form, the CDR3 reads TGTGCCAGCAGCTTGAGGCCAGGGGGTGCCTATGGCTACACCTTC.

The chain links TRBV9 to TRBJ2-1; 14 nucleotides match TRBD2. Trimming removed 2 bases from V and 10 bases from J; junction bases left unmatched: 5. Germline CDR1 is SGDLS and CDR2 is YYNGEE. This CDR3 is 15 amino acids long. CDR3 coding DNA: TGTGCCAGCAGCGTCCGGACTAGCGGGGGGCTGGAGCAGTTCTTC. It translates to CASSVRTSGGLEQFF. The whole variable domain, filled in from reference TRBV9 and TRBJ2-1, reads DSGVTQTPKHLITATGQRVTLRCSPRSGDLSVYWYQQSLDQGLQFLIQYYNGEERAKGNILERFSAQQFPDLHSELNLSSLELGDSALYFCASSVRTSGGLEQFFGPGTRLTVL.

The chain is built from TRBV23-1 and TRBJ1-2; no clear D gene. TRBV23-1 is labeled an ORF, and its function is uncertain. Trimming cost V 3 bases and J 4 bases, with 30 bases left between them. This CDR3 spans 20 amino acids. CDR3 protein: CASSHTGRKRMPSPSYGYTF. DNA of the CDR3: TGCGCCAGCAGTCATACCGGCCGTAAGAGGATGCCCTCCCCATCCTATGGCTACACCTTC.

The V gene is TRBV9, the J gene TRBJ2-3; the D is unclear. Germline loops: CDR1 SGDLS, CDR2 YYNGEE. This CDR3 has 13 residues. V lost 0 bases and J lost 6, with 8 bases in between. As DNA, the CDR3 is TGTGCCAGCAGCGTAGCCCCCTCGGATACGCAGTATTTT. This sequence encodes CASSVAPSDTQYF.

V and J are TRBV5-1 and TRBJ1-5, with D possibly TRBD1 on 5 matching bases. This CDR3 contains 14 residues. Germline V CDR1 and CDR2: SGHRS, YFSETQ. The V end lost 4 bases, the J end lost 1 base, and 9 bases lay between the germline ends. In nucleotides, the CDR3 is TGCGCCAGCAGCCAGGGTGGGAGCAATCAGCCCCAGCATTTT. This gives the protein CASSQGGSNQPQHF. Full variable domain (rest looked up from reference TRBV5-1 and TRBJ1-5): KAGVTQTPRYLIKTRGQQVTLSCSPISGHRSVSWYQQTPGQGLQFLFEYFSETQRNKGNFPGRFSGRQFSNSRSEMNVSTLELGDSALYLCASSQGGSNQPQHFGDGTRLSIL.

The CDR3 region is CASSLVASGRDGYTF. The CDR3 bases are TGTGCCAGCAGCTTAGTAGCCAGCGGTAGGGATGGCTACACCTTC. The V and J genes are TRBV7-2 and TRBJ1-2, with D unclear. Germline values: CDR1 SGHTA, CDR2 FQGNSA. V was trimmed by 1 base and J by 6 bases, leaving 15 bases between them. CDR3 length: 15 residues.

The CDR3 DNA is TGCGCCAGCAGCTTTACTAATAATTCACCCCTCCACTTT. Protein sequence: CASSFTNNSPLHF. The chain joins TRBV5-1 to TRBJ1-6; no clear D gene. This CDR3 comprises 13 residues. V lost 2 bases and J 5 bases, leaving 5 bases between the germline ends. In germline, CDR1 is SGHRS, CDR2 YFSETQ.

This clone has just a few counts. Written as DNA, the CDR3 is TGTGCCAGCAGTGTCTTCGCGGGACGGGCCTTAAACTATGGCTACACCTTC. Amino acids: CASSVFAGRALNYGYTF. The chain uses TRBV6-1 and TRBJ1-2, with D tentatively TRBD1 (5 bases). This CDR3 has 17 amino acids. Trimming left V 4 bases short and J 2 bases short, with 20 bases between. Germline CDR1 reads MNHNS; CDR2 reads SASEGT.

The V call is TRBV3-1 (or the pseudogene TRBV3-2), the J call TRBJ2-1; maybe TRBD1 (5 bases). The CDR3 runs 15 residues. V was trimmed by 4 bases and J by 8 bases, leaving 18 bases between them. CDR1 is LGHDT, CDR2 YNNKEL, per germline (reference sequence). The CDR3 here is CASSPSVHRSHEQFF. The DNA for the CDR3 is TGTGCCAGCAGCCCCTCCGTGCACAGGTCCCATGAGCAGTTCTTC.

The gene calls are TRBV6-1 and TRBJ1-2; D uncertain. Germline-derived CDR1 and CDR2 are MNHNS and SASEGT. There are 16 residues in the CDR3. V dropped 1 base and J dropped 2 bases, with 14 bases sitting between them. The CDR3 coding sequence is TGTGCCAGCAGTGAAGGAGTGACACCAGTCAACTATGGCTACACCTTC. This codes for CASSEGVTPVNYGYTF.

Worth noting for this clone: A junction boundary mismatches the germline segment, possibly from a read error. V is TRBV12-3 or TRBV12-4 and J is TRBJ1-2, with D perhaps TRBD1 (6 bases). There are 12 residues in the CDR3. CDR3 coding DNA: TGTGCCAGCAGTTTAACCTTGCCGGACAGACACTTC. Translated: CASSLTLPDRHF.

This clone has a single count. This chain uses TRBV3-1 (or the pseudogene TRBV3-2) with TRBJ2-2; 9 bases are shared with TRBD2. V dropped 4 bases and J dropped 6; count of bases not matched to a gene: 12. The CDR3 consists of 17 residues. From germline, CDR1 is LGHDT and CDR2 YNNKEL (reference sequence). CDR3 loop: CASSPQGLAGRAGELFF. DNA of the CDR3: TGTGCCAGCAGCCCCCAGGGGCTAGCGGGGAGGGCCGGGGAGCTGTTTTTT.

The chain uses TRBV18 and TRBJ1-4, with a weak D call TRBD1 (6 bases). V was cut by 0 bases and J by 4 bases, with 9 bases left in between. The CDR3 is 15 amino acids. Germline values: CDR1 KGHSH, CDR2 LQKENI. The CDR3 protein is CASSPPGHGNEKLFF. Written as DNA, the CDR3 is TGTGCCAGCTCACCACCGGGACATGGTAATGAAAAACTGTTTTTT.

J is TRBJ1-2 and V is TRBV4-1, with TRBD1 matching over 7 bases. The CDR3 has 14 residues. Looked up from germline, CDR1 is MGHRA and CDR2 is YSYEKL. The J segment lost 2 bases and the V segment lost 4 bases, leaving 4 bases of the junction unmatched. The CDR3 sequence: CASSPQTGNYGYTF. The CDR3 nucleotides read TGCGCCAGCAGCCCTCAGACAGGGAACTATGGCTACACCTTC.

The J gene is TRBJ2-7, the V gene TRBV10-3; 7 bases fit TRBD2. The CDR3 loop spans 13 amino acids. Germline trimming cut 11 bases from V and 5 bases from J; bases unmatched to any gene: 12. Germline lookup yields CDR1 ENHRY and CDR2 SYGVKD. The CDR3 reads CAVWGQRGNEQYF. The CDR3 bases are TGTGCCGTCTGGGGCCAGCGGGGAAACGAGCAGTACTTC.

The chain's CDR3 is CASSPGGQGSYEQYF. CDR3 DNA: TGCGCCAGCAGCCCCGGAGGACAGGGCTCCTACGAGCAGTACTTC. This sequence joins TRBV4-1 and TRBJ2-7; 8 nucleotides line up with TRBD1. Germline V gives CDR1 MGHRA, CDR2 YSYEKL. The CDR3 is 15 residues long. V dropped 4 bases and J dropped 0; count of bases not matched to a gene: 5.

The chain carries TRBV5-4 and TRBJ2-3; tentative D call: TRBD2 (5 bases). The CDR3 is made up of 14 amino acids. The V end was cut by 2 bases, the J end by 2 bases, with 9 bases between. Germline CDR1 is SGHNT and CDR2 is YYREEE (reference sequence). The DNA for the CDR3 is TGTGCCAGCAGCTTAGCGGCGGACACAGATACGCAGTATTTT. Protein: CASSLAADTDTQYF.

This chain links TRBV2 with TRBJ2-1, with 10 bases lining up with TRBD1. The CDR3 spans 13 residues. Germline trimming cut 10 bases from V and 9 bases from J; bases unmatched to any gene: 9. From germline, CDR1 is SNHLY and CDR2 FYNNEI. This CDR3 is CATPGQGFAEQFF. CDR3 coding DNA: TGTGCCACTCCGGGACAGGGGTTTGCTGAGCAGTTCTTC. Combining the CDR3 with reference TRBV2 and TRBJ2-1 gives the whole variable domain EPEVTQTPSHQVTQMGQEVILRCVPISNHLYFYWYRQILGQKVEFLVSFYNNEISEKSEIFDDQFSVERPDGSNFTLKIRSTKLEDSAMYFCATPGQGFAEQFFGPGTRLTVL.

The rearrangement uses TRBV5-1 and TRBJ2-3; TRBD1 matches 7 bases. The CDR3 consists of 15 residues. CDR1 is SGHRS and CDR2 is YFSETQ in the germline V gene. Trimming at V came to 0 bases and at J to 2 bases, leaving 3 bases not matched to a gene. The CDR3 is CASSLEGAITDTQYF. CDR3 bases: TGCGCCAGCAGCTTGGAGGGGGCGATCACAGATACGCAGTATTTT. Supplemented by reference TRBV5-1 and TRBJ2-3, the full variable domain reads KAGVTQTPRYLIKTRGQQVTLSCSPISGHRSVSWYQQTPGQGLQFLFEYFSETQRNKGNFPGRFSGRQFSNSRSEMNVSTLELGDSALYLCASSLEGAITDTQYFGPGTRLTVL.

The J gene is TRBJ1-1, the V gene TRBV10-1, with 12 bases aligning to TRBD1. V was pared by 6 bases and J by 3 bases, with 8 bases of the junction left unmatched. Germline lookup yields CDR1 WNHNN and CDR2 SYGVQD (reference sequence). The CDR3 extends over 16 amino acids. Written as DNA, the CDR3 is TGCGCCAGCAGATCCGGGACAGGGGGCTTTGACACTGAAGCTTTCTTT. As protein: CASRSGTGGFDTEAFF.